Following are 16 T cell receptor beta chains from one sample sequenced in a study of T cell responses to AZD1222 COVID-19 vaccine. Produced via immunoSEQ multiplex PCR; TCRdb's table is partial and in-frame only. The sample holds 68,000 or so clones; about 90% are singletons and the top ten take 7.8%. The sequences come from peripheral blood, collected on day 0 of AZD1222 vaccination. The receptors were gathered from an adult in good health.

The CDR3 coding sequence is TGCGCCAGCAGTGAATTGCGCCCCGGGACAGGGGGCGGTTATGAAGCTTTCTTT. It specifies CASSELRPGTGGGYEAFF. This chain uses TRBV10-2 with TRBJ1-1; TRBD1 aligns across 12 bases. Germline V lookup: CDR1 WSHSY, CDR2 SAAADI. This CDR3 has 18 amino acids. The V and J ends lost 3 bases and 7 bases, in that order; junction bases with no gene match: 15.

CDR3 sequence: CASSQWGGGSSYNEQFF. DNA of the CDR3: TGTGCCAGCAGCCAATGGGGCGGGGGCAGCTCCTACAATGAGCAGTTCTTC. The chain is built from TRBV4-2 and TRBJ2-1; a weak D match, TRBD2 (7 bases). This CDR3 has 17 residues. Germline loops: CDR1 LGHNA, CDR2 YNFKEQ. Trimming pared 2 bases from V and 0 bases from J, leaving 14 bases between.

This chain joins TRBV19 and TRBJ1-2, with 9 nucleotides matching TRBD1. This CDR3 spans 13 amino acids. V was pared by 6 bases and J by 3 bases, with 2 bases of the junction left unmatched. The germline CDR1 and CDR2 sequences are LNHDA and SQIVND (reference sequence). DNA for the CDR3: TGTGCCAGTAGACGGACAGGGGACTATGGCTACACCTTC. Translation gives CASRRTGDYGYTF.

This rearrangement joins TRBV30 to TRBJ2-1; the match to TRBD2 covers 7 bases. V gave up 0 bases and J gave up 0 bases; unmatched junction bases: 14. The germline gives CDR1 GTSNPN, CDR2 SVGIG (reference sequence). The CDR3 is 19 amino acids. CDR3 DNA: TGTGCCTGGAGTGTATTAAAGTGGATAGGCGGGAGCTCCTACAATGAGCAGTTCTTC. It translates to CAWSVLKWIGGSSYNEQFF.

J is TRBJ1-2 and V is TRBV5-1; D is ambiguous. Trimming cost V 2 bases and J 2 bases, with 7 bases left between them. The CDR3 runs 13 residues. Per germline, CDR1 SGHRS and CDR2 YFSETQ. The CDR3 DNA reads TGCGCCAGCAGCTTAGCGGGGAACTATGGCTACACCTTC. Encoded protein: CASSLAGNYGYTF.

This chain joins TRBV7-9 and TRBJ2-7; D is possibly TRBD2 (7 bases). This CDR3 region has 15 residues. Trimming cost V 5 bases and J 0 bases, with 14 bases left between them. The germline CDR1 and CDR2 sequences are SEHNR and FQNEAQ (reference sequence). The CDR3 sequence is CASSPEGGSSYEQYF. The CDR3 nucleotides are TGTGCCAGCAGCCCTGAGGGGGGGAGCTCCTACGAGCAGTACTTC.

This rearrangement joins TRBV2 to TRBJ2-5; 10 bases are a match to TRBD2. The CDR3 is made up of 18 amino acids. Trimming removed 7 bases from V and 3 bases from J; junction bases left unmatched: 17. CDR1 and CDR2 from the germline V gene are SNHLY and FYNNEI. The CDR3 bases are TGTGCCAGCATCGAAGCGGGAGGGCTGCTACGGGGTGAAGAGACCCAGTACTTC. Translation: CASIEAGGLLRGEETQYF.

The chain recombines TRBV15 with TRBJ2-1; D is unresolved. CDR3 length: 15 amino acids. The V gene's germline CDR1 is LNHNV and CDR2 YYDKDF (reference sequence). V was trimmed by 4 bases and J by 4 bases, leaving 14 bases between them. CDR3 loop: CATSMGGIEYNEQFF. As DNA, the CDR3 is TGTGCCACCAGCATGGGCGGAATAGAGTACAATGAGCAGTTCTTC.

This chain links TRBV5-1 with TRBJ2-4; unclear D gene. V lost 0 bases and J lost 1, with 11 bases in between. CDR3 length: 16 residues. Germline CDR1 and CDR2: SGHRS and YFSETQ. This chain's CDR3 is CASSLVSEPAKNIQYF. CDR3 DNA: TGCGCCAGCAGCTTGGTCAGTGAGCCGGCCAAAAACATTCAGTACTTC.

The chain uses TRBV6-5 and TRBJ1-2; no definite D call. The germline gives CDR1 MNHEY, CDR2 SVGAGI. V shed 6 bases and J shed 3 bases, with 14 bases lying between them. The CDR3 loop spans 14 amino acids. CDR3 in amino acids: CASRNSDPHYGYTF. DNA for the CDR3: TGTGCCAGCAGAAACAGCGATCCCCACTATGGCTACACCTTC.

The chain joins TRBV2 to TRBJ2-1; TRBD1 might be the D (6 bases). The ends were cut back, 6 bases at V and 13 bases at J, with 16 bases in the middle. CDR3 length equals 12 residues. Germline values: CDR1 SNHLY, CDR2 FYNNEI. CDR3 loop: CASSAQGLGQFF. The CDR3 nucleotides read TGTGCCAGCAGCGCCCAGGGGTTGGGACAGTTCTTC.

The J gene is TRBJ1-2, the V gene TRBV12-5; 7 positions agree with TRBD1. The CDR3 has 15 amino acids. Losses at the gene ends were 1 base for V and 0 bases for J; bases not matched to a gene: 2. Germline lookup yields CDR1 LGHNT and CDR2 FRNRAP. This CDR3 is CASGLGRGANYGYTF. Written as DNA, the CDR3 is TGTGCTAGTGGTTTGGGCAGGGGGGCTAACTATGGCTACACCTTC.

This chain links TRBV10-3 with TRBJ1-2; 7 nucleotides line up with TRBD1. J gave up 4 bases and V 2 bases, and 7 bases lay outside the gene matches. Germline V gene lookup returns CDR1 ENHRY and CDR2 SYGVKD. This CDR3 comprises 15 residues. For the CDR3, the DNA is TGTGCCATCAGTGAGGGACAGGCCCCCCTCTATGGCTACACCTTC. It encodes CAISEGQAPLYGYTF.

The rearrangement joins TRBV27 to TRBJ2-3, with D perhaps TRBD1 (6 bases). V shed 5 bases and J shed 2 bases, with 23 bases lying between them. CDR1 and CDR2 (germline): MNHEY, SMNVEV (reference sequence). The CDR3 runs to 18 residues. The CDR3 DNA reads as TGTGCCAGCAGTACTCGTGTTGGGGCCAGGGGCCCCACAGATACGCAGTATTTT. Its translation is CASSTRVGARGPTDTQYF.

V usage is TRBV10-3 and J usage is TRBJ1-5; no reliable D call. The CDR3 spans 13 residues. Germline V gene data show CDR1 as ENHRY and CDR2 as SYGVKD. V lost 6 bases and J lost 6, with 12 bases in between. CDR3 amino acids: CAISDGPSQPQHF. For the CDR3, the DNA is TGTGCCATCAGCGACGGGCCCAGTCAGCCCCAGCATTTT.

The genes are TRBV6-2 or TRBV6-3 and TRBJ2-1; 11 bases agree with TRBD2. There are 15 residues in the CDR3. V gave up 4 bases and J gave up 4 bases; unmatched junction bases: 3. Germline CDR1 is MNHEY and CDR2 is SVGEGT. The CDR3 sequence: CASSLAGGLYNEQFF. The CDR3 nucleotides read TGTGCCAGCAGTTTAGCGGGAGGGCTTTACAATGAGCAGTTCTTC.